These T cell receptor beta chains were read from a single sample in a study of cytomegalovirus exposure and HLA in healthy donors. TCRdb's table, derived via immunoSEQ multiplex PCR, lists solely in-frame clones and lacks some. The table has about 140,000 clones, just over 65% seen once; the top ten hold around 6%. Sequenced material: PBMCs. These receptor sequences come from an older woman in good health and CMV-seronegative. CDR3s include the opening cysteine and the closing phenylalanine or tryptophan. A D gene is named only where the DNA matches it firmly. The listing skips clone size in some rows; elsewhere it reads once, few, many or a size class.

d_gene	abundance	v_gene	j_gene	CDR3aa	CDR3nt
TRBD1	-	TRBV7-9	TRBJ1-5	CASSLALGTGDQPQHF	TGTGCCAGCAGCTTAGCGCTCGGGACAGGGGATCAGCCCCAGCATTTT
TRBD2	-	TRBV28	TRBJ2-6	CASSSDWLAGGSGANVLTF	TGTGCCAGCAGTTCCGACTGGCTAGCGGGAGGATCTGGGGCCAACGTCCTGACTTTC
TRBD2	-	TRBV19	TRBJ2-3	CASSTSSGRRTDTQYF	TGTGCCAGTAGTACTTCTAGCGGGAGGCGCACAGATACGCAGTATTTT
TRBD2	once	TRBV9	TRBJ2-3	CASTLGSGGHADTQYF	TGTGCCAGCACCCTAGGTAGCGGGGGGCACGCAGATACGCAGTATTTT
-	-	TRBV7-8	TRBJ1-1	CASSSRGQWGTEAFF	TGTGCCAGCAGCTCAAGGGGCCAGTGGGGCACTGAAGCTTTCTTT
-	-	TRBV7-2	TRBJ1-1	CASSSGHGKAAFF	TGTGCCAGCAGTTCAGGACATGGGAAGGCAGCTTTCTTT
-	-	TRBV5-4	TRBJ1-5	CASSSQGSNQPQHF	TGTGCCAGCAGCTCCCAGGGGAGCAATCAGCCCCAGCATTTT
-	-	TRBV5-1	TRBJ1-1	CASSHKGVVNMNTEAFF	TGCGCCAGCAGCCACAAGGGAGTGGTCAATATGAACACTGAAGCTTTCTTT
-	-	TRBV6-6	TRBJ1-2	CASSTTAGGYTF	TGTGCCAGCAGTACGACAGCCGGTGGCTACACCTTC
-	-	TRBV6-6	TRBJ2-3	CASSYGLPTDTQYF	TGTGCCAGCAGTTACGGACTACCAACAGATACGCAGTATTTT
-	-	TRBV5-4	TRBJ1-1	CASSLSAGGGTEAFF	TGTGCCAGCAGCTTGAGTGCGGGAGGGGGCACTGAAGCTTTCTTT
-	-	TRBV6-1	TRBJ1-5	CASSELGGGTGNQPQHF	TGTGCCAGCAGTGAATTGGGAGGGGGGACGGGCAATCAGCCCCAGCATTTT
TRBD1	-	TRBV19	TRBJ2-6	CASSPRPPTGAGSGANVLTF	TGTGCCAGTAGTCCCCGACCACCGACAGGGGCGGGGTCCGGGGCCAACGTCCTGACTTTC
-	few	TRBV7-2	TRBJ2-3	CASSQPGDTQYF	TGTGCCAGCAGCCAACCGGGGGATACGCAGTATTTT
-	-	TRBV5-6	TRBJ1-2	CASSLGAGGAYYGYTF	TGTGCCAGCAGCTTGGGCGCCGGGGGGGCGTACTATGGCTACACCTTC
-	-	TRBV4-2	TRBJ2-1	CASSQEAPSDNEQFF	TGTGCCAGCAGCCAAGAGGCACCTAGCGACAATGAGCAGTTCTTC
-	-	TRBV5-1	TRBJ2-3	CASSLERGGGDTQYF	TGCGCCAGCAGCTTGGAGAGGGGAGGCGGGGATACGCAGTATTTT
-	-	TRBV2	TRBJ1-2	CASSALANYGYTF	TGTGCCAGCAGTGCCCTAGCTAACTATGGCTACACCTTC
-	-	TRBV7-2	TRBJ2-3	CASSQAWDTQYF	TGTGCCAGCAGCCAAGCCTGGGATACGCAGTATTTT
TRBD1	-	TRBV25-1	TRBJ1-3	CASSLDRGYSGNTIYF	TGTGCCAGCAGTCTCGACAGGGGATACTCTGGAAACACCATATATTTT
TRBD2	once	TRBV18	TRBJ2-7	CASSPVGLGVPGQYF	TGTGCCAGCTCACCGGTGGGACTAGGAGTCCCGGGGCAGTACTTC
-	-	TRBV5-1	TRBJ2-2	CASSPRTANTGELFF	TGCGCCAGCAGCCCCCGGACAGCGAACACCGGGGAGCTGTTTTTT
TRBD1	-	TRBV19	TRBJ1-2	CASSERQGYGYTF	TGTGCCAGTAGTGAACGACAGGGATATGGCTACACCTTC
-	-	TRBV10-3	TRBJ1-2	CAISESGLGRTPANYGYTF	TGTGCCATCAGTGAGTCGGGATTAGGGAGGACACCAGCTAACTATGGCTACACCTTC
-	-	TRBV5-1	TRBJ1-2	CASSLDSGLGGYTF	TGCGCCAGCAGCTTGGACTCAGGGCTCGGTGGCTACACCTTC
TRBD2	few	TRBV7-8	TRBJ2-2	CASSLEISGALNTGELFF	TGTGCCAGCAGCTTAGAGATTAGCGGGGCCTTGAACACCGGGGAGCTGTTTTTT
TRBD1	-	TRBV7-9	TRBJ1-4	CASSLQTGPNEKLFF	TGTGCCAGCAGCCTCCAGACAGGGCCTAATGAAAAACTGTTTTTT
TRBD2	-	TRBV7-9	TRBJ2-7	CASSQPGLAGGEQYF	TGTGCCAGCAGCCAACCCGGACTAGCGGGAGGCGAGCAGTACTTC
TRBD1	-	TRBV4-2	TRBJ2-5	CASSQDYRGRETQYF	TGTGCCAGCAGCCAAGACTACAGGGGGCGTGAGACCCAGTACTTC
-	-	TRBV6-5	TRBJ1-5	CASRIGQAGNQPQHF	TGTGCCAGCAGGATAGGGCAGGCGGGGAATCAACCCCAGCATTTT
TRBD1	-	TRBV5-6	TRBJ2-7	CASSLAGTGGVEQYF	TGTGCCAGCAGCTTGGCCGGGACAGGGGGAGTCGAGCAGTACTTC
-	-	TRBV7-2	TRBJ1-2	CASSPGQTANYGYTF	TGTGCCAGCAGCCCCGGACAGACTGCTAACTATGGCTACACCTTC
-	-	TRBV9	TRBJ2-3	CASSAGGFTDTQYF	TGTGCCAGCAGCGCAGGAGGCTTCACAGATACGCAGTATTTT
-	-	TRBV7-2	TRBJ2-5	CAISNGGAQETQYF	TGTGCCATCTCAAATGGGGGGGCCCAAGAGACCCAGTACTTC
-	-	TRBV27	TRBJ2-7	CASSRSPNRENEQYF	TGTGCCAGCAGTCGCTCCCCAAACAGGGAAAACGAGCAGTACTTC
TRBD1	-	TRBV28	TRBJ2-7	CASSSFGQGASYEQYF	TGTGCCAGCAGTTCCTTCGGGCAGGGGGCCTCCTACGAGCAGTACTTC
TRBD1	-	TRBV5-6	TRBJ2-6	CASRTTGAGANVLTF	TGTGCCAGCAGGACGACAGGGGCCGGGGCCAACGTCCTGACTTTC
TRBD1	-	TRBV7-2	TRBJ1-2	CASSFSSPPQGVYTF	TGTGCCAGCAGCTTTTCTTCACCGCCACAGGGGGTCTACACCTTC
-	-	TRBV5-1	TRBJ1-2	CASSRDRTSYYTF	TGCGCCAGCAGCCGCGACAGGACCTCTTACTACACCTTC
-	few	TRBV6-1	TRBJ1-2	CASLGGGYGYTF	TGTGCCAGCCTCGGGGGAGGCTATGGCTACACCTTC
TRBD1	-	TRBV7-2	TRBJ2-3	CASSGDRAQLTTDTQYF	TGTGCCAGCAGCGGTGACAGGGCTCAACTCACCACAGATACGCAGTATTTT
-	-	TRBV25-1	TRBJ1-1	CASGPGLNTEAFF	TGTGCCAGCGGGCCTGGTCTGAACACTGAAGCTTTCTTT
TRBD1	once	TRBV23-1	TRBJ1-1	CASSRIQGEPNTEAFF	TGCGCCAGCAGTCGTATACAGGGGGAACCGAACACTGAAGCTTTCTTT
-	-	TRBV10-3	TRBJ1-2	CAISELSVRRDYGYTF	TGTGCCATCAGTGAGTTGTCTGTCAGGAGGGACTATGGCTACACCTTC
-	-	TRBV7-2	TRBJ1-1	CASSPQGRNTEAFF	TGTGCCAGCAGCCCCCAGGGCAGAAACACTGAAGCTTTCTTT